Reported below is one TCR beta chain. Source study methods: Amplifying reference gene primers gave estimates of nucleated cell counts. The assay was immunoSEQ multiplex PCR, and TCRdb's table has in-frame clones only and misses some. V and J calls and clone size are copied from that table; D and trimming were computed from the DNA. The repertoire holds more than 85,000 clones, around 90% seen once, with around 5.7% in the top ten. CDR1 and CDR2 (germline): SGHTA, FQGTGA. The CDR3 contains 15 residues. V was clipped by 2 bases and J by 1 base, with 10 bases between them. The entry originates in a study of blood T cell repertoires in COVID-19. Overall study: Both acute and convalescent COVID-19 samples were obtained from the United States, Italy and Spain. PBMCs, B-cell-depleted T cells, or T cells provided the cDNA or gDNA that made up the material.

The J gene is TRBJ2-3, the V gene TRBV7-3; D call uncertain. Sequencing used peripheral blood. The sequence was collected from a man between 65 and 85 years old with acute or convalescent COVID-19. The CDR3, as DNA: TGTGCCAGCAGCTTATCGCTACCCGGCACAGATACGCAGTATTTT. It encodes CASSLSLPGTDTQYF.